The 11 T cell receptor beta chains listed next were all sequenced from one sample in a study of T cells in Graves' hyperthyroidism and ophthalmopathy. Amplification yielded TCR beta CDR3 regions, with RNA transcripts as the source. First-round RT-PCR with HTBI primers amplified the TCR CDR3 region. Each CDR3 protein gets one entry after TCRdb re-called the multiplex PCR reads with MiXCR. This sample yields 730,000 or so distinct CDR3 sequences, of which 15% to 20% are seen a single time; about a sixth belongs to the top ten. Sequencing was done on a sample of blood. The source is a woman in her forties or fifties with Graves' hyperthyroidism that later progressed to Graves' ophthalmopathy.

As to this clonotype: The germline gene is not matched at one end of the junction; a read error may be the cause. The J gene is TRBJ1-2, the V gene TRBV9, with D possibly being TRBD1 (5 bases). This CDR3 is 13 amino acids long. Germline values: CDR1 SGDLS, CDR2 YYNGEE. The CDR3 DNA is TGTGCCAGCAGCCCTTCCCCCCAGGGTACTGCCGCCTTC. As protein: CASSPSPQGTAAF.

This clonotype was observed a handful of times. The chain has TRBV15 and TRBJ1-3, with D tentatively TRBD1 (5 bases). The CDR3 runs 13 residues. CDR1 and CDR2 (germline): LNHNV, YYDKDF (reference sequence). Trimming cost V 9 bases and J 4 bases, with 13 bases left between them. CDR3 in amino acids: CATGTRLGNTIYF. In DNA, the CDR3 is TGTGCCACAGGGACCCGGCTCGGAAACACCATATATTTT.

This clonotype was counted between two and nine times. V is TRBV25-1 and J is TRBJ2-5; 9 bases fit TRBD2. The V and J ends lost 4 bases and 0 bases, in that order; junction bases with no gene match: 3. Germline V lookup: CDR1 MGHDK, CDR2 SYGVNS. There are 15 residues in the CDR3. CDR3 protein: CASSGASGDQETQYF. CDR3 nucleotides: TGTGCCAGCAGTGGAGCTAGCGGGGACCAAGAGACCCAGTACTTC.

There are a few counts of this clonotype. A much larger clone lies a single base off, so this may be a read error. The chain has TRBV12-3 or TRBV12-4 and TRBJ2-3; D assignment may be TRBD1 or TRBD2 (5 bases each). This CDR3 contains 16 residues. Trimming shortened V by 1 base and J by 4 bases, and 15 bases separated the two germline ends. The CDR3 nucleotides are TGTGCCAGCAGTTTAGGTCCTGGGGGATTCGCAGATACGCAGTATTTT. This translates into CASSLGPGGFADTQYF.

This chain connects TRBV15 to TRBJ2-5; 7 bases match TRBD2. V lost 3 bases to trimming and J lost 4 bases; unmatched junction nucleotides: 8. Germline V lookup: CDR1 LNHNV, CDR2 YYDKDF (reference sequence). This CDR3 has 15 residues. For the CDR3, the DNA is TGTGCCACCAGCAGGATATTGGGGAGGGGAGAGACCCAGTACTTC. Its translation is CATSRILGRGETQYF.

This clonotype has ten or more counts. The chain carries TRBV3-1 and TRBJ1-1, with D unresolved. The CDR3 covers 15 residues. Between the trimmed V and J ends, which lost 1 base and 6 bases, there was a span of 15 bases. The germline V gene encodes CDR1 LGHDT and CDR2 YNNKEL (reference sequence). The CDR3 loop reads CASSQVSPSSAEAFF. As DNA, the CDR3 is TGTGCCAGCAGCCAAGTGAGTCCTTCCTCGGCTGAAGCTTTCTTT.

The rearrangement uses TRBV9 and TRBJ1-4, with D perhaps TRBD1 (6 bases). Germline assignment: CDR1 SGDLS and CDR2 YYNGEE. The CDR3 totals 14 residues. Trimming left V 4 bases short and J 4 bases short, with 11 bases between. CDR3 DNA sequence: TGTGCCAGCAGCCTACAGGGCGGTAATGAAAAACTGTTTTTT. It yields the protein CASSLQGGNEKLFF.

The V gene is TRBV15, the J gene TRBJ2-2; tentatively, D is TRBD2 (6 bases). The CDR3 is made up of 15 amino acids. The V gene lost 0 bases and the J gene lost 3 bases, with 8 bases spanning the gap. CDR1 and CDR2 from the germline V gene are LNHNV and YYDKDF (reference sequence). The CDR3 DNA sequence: TGTGCCACCAGCAGAGATCGGGGGTACACCGGGGAGCTGTTTTTT. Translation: CATSRDRGYTGELFF.

In DNA form, the CDR3 reads TGTGCCAGCAGCACCACCGGGACACGTAATGAAAAACTGTTTTTT. Its protein product is CASSTTGTRNEKLFF. J is TRBJ1-4 and V is TRBV11-2, with a tentative D call TRBD1 (6 bases). CDR1 SGHAT and CDR2 FQNNGV come from the germline V gene. V was pared by 5 bases and J by 4 bases, with 14 bases between. This CDR3 is built from 15 residues.

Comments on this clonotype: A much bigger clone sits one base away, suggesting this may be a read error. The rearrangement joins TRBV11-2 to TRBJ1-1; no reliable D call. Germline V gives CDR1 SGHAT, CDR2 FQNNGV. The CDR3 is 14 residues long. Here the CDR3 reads CASSLVSFQSEALF. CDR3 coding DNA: TGTGCCAGCAGCTTAGTTTCCTTTCAGTCTGAAGCTCTCTTT.

CDR3: CSAEAGANTGELFF. The CDR3 DNA reads TGCAGTGCTGAGGCAGGGGCGAACACCGGGGAGCTGTTTTTT. The V call is TRBV20-1, the J call TRBJ2-2, with D possibly being TRBD1 (6 bases). CDR1 and CDR2 (germline): DFQATT, SNEGSKA (reference sequence). The V end lost 5 bases, the J end lost 0 bases, and 10 bases lay between the germline ends. The CDR3 is made up of 14 amino acids.